Listed below are T cell receptor beta chains from one sample, sequenced in a study of blood T cell repertoires in COVID-19. This table comes from immunoSEQ multiplex PCR, and its TCRdb copy is limited to in-frame clones, with some not included. Of a few hundred thousand clones in the sample, around nine tenths are singletons; the top ten hold roughly 10%. The sequenced sample consisted of peripheral blood. The receptors were gathered from an older woman with COVID-19, enrolled during active disease. Both conserved end residues are part of each CDR3. The D gene is left open where the match is weak. Where a row states a size, it is once, few, many or the class of an expanded clone; other rows omit it.

d_gene,v_gene,j_gene,abundance,CDR3nt,CDR3aa
.,TRBV4-1,TRBJ1-1,many,TGCGCCAGCAGCGGGGGAGGGCTGATGAACACTGAAGCTTTCTTT,CASSGGGLMNTEAFF
TRBD1,TRBV19,TRBJ1-3,.,TGTGCCAGTAAGAGGACAGGGGTGGACACCATATATTTT,CASKRTGVDTIYF
TRBD2,TRBV7-8,TRBJ2-7,.,TGTGCCAGCAGCCCGGGACTAGCGGGAGTCAACGAGCAGTACTTC,CASSPGLAGVNEQYF
TRBD1,TRBV28,TRBJ1-5,.,TGTGCCAGCAGTCGACAGGGAAATAGCAATCAGCCCCAGCATTTT,CASSRQGNSNQPQHF
.,TRBV30,TRBJ2-3,.,TGTGCCGGTACCCAGGGTTTGGAGCAGTATTTT,CAGTQGLEQYF
TRBD1,TRBV30,TRBJ1-4,.,TGTGCCTGGAGAATGACAGGGGGTTTGTTTTTT,CAWRMTGGLFF
.,TRBV5-4,TRBJ1-1,.,TGTGCCAGCAGCTTGGAGGTACAGACCGAAGCTTTCTTT,CASSLEVQTEAFF
.,TRBV5-4,TRBJ2-5,once,TGTGCCAGCAGCTTGAAGGACTATCAAGAGACCCAGTACTTC,CASSLKDYQETQYF
TRBD1,TRBV19,TRBJ1-5,.,TGTGCCAGTACCAAGACAGGGGGTCAGTCTAGCAATCAGCCCCAGCATTTT,CASTKTGGQSSNQPQHF
.,TRBV2,TRBJ2-7,few,TGTGCCAGCAGTGGTAACATTCGCGAGCAGTACTTC,CASSGNIREQYF
.,TRBV9,TRBJ2-3,.,TGTGCCAGCAGCCCCTCCATAGCGCCCGCCACAGATACGCAGTATTTT,CASSPSIAPATDTQYF
.,TRBV24-1,TRBJ1-2,.,TGTGCCACCGAGGGAGAGGGCTATGGCTACACCTTC,CATEGEGYGYTF
TRBD2,TRBV19,TRBJ2-7,.,TGTGCCAGTAGCGCTAGCGGGCGGAGCTCCTACGAGCAGTACTTC,CASSASGRSSYEQYF
TRBD2,TRBV4-3,TRBJ2-7,.,TGCGCCAGCAGCCAAGGGAGGGGAGGGTACTCCTACGAGCAGTACTTC,CASSQGRGGYSYEQYF
TRBD2,TRBV28,TRBJ2-2,.,TGTGCCAGCAGGACTAGCGGGGCCACCGGGGAGCTGTTTTTT,CASRTSGATGELFF
TRBD2,TRBV5-1,TRBJ2-1,.,TGCGCCAGCAGGCCAACCAGCGGGATTTCCTACAATGAGCAGTTCTTC,CASRPTSGISYNEQFF
TRBD1,TRBV7-9,TRBJ1-2,.,TGTGCCAGCAGCTTAAAAGACAGGGGAGATGGCTACACCTTC,CASSLKDRGDGYTF
TRBD2,TRBV4-3,TRBJ2-1,.,TGCGCCAGCAGCCAAGATCGGGGGGGACGCGAGCAGTTCTTC,CASSQDRGGREQFF
.,TRBV27,TRBJ1-3,few,TGTGCCAGCAGTTTCGGAGAATCTGGAAACACCATATATTTT,CASSFGESGNTIYF
.,TRBV5-4,TRBJ1-2,once,TGTGCCAGCAGCTTGGATGGCTCACCGGGCTACACCTTC,CASSLDGSPGYTF
.,TRBV19,TRBJ1-1,.,TGTGCCAGTAGTGACTCACAGGCCAGGAACACTGAAGCTTTCTTT,CASSDSQARNTEAFF
TRBD2,TRBV6-5,TRBJ2-7,.,TGTGCCAGCAGTTTAGCGGGAAGCCCCTACGAGCAGTACTTC,CASSLAGSPYEQYF
.,TRBV6-5,TRBJ2-7,once,TGTGCCAGCAGCATACAGGGCTACGAGCAGTACTTC,CASSIQGYEQYF
.,TRBV6-2/TRBV6-3,TRBJ2-5,.,TGTGCCAGCAGTTACGGATTAGGGACTCCACTGGAGACCCAGTACTTC,CASSYGLGTPLETQYF
.,TRBV19,TRBJ1-4,.,TGTGCCAGTAGTGCCCCGGAGGGAGCAACTAATGAAAAACTGTTTTTT,CASSAPEGATNEKLFF